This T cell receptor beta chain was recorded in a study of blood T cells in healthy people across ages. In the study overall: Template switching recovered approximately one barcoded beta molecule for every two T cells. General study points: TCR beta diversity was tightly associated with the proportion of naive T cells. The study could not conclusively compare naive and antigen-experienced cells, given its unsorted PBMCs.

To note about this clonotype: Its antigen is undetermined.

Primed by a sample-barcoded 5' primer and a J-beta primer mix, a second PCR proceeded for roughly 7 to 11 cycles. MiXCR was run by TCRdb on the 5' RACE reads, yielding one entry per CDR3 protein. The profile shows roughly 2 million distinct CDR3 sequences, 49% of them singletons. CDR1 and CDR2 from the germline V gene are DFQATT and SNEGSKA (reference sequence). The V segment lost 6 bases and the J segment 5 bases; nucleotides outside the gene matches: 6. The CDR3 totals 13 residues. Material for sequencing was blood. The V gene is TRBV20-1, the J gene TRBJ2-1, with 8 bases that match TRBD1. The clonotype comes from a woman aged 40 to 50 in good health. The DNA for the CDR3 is TGCAGTGCGCAAACGGACAGGGACAATGAGCAGTTCTTC. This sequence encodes CSAQTDRDNEQFF.